These T cell receptor beta chains were read from a single sample in a study of OX40 agonist ivuxolimab in advanced cancers. Only in-frame clones appear in the TCRdb table, and some are missing; sequencing was by immunoSEQ multiplex PCR. The sample holds 71,000 or so clones, approximately 90% seen once. The sequences come from CD4+ or CD8+ T cells sorted from blood, collected in a trial of the OX40 agonist ivuxolimab. All receptors derive from an adult with an advanced solid tumor such as melanoma, head and neck, liver or kidney cancer. Both conserved end residues are part of each CDR3. A D gene is named only where the DNA matches it firmly. Where a row states a size, it is once, few, many or the class of an expanded clone; other rows omit it.

clone_size j_call v_call d_call cdr3_aa cdr3_nt
- TRBJ1-4 TRBV18 - CASSPNEKLFF TGTGCCAGCTCACCGAATGAAAAACTGTTTTTT
once TRBJ1-3 TRBV19 - CASNDIRDFEHRNTIYF TGTGCCAGTAATGACATTCGGGACTTCGAACATAGAAACACCATATATTTT
- TRBJ2-7 TRBV28 TRBD1 CASISGQAHEQYF TGTGCCAGCATTTCAGGACAGGCCCACGAGCAGTACTTC
- TRBJ2-1 TRBV10-3 - CAISEYSFYNEQFF TGTGCCATCAGTGAATATAGCTTTTACAATGAGCAGTTCTTC
once TRBJ1-4 TRBV28 - CASSSTLRTPNEKLFF TGTGCCAGCAGTTCAACATTAAGGACCCCTAATGAAAAACTGTTTTTT
- TRBJ1-5 TRBV5-4 TRBD1 CASSRTGQGSRGNQPQHF TGTGCCAGCAGCCGGACAGGACAGGGGTCGAGGGGCAATCAGCCCCAGCATTTT
- TRBJ2-7 TRBV6-4 TRBD1 CASSVPGTATYEQYF TGTGCCAGCAGTGTTCCCGGGACAGCTACCTACGAGCAGTACTTC
- TRBJ2-1 TRBV7-7 - CASSRGAGYEQFF TGTGCCAGCAGCCGGGGGGCGGGGTATGAGCAGTTCTTC
once TRBJ2-1 TRBV7-2 - CASSPAKEGGQFF TGTGCCAGCAGCCCCGCCAAGGAAGGGGGGCAGTTCTTC
- TRBJ1-2 TRBV11-2 - CASSLEGARYTF TGTGCCAGCAGCTTAGAGGGAGCCCGCTACACCTTC
- TRBJ1-1 TRBV28 TRBD1 CASSQGGQVLGAFF TGTGCCAGCAGTCAAGGGGGACAGGTCCTGGGAGCTTTCTTT
- TRBJ1-1 TRBV5-1 TRBD1 CASSPTSIDRAAEAFF TGCGCCAGCAGCCCGACCTCAATTGACAGGGCGGCTGAAGCTTTCTTT
- TRBJ1-2 TRBV7-3 - CASSPHEGQGYTF TGTGCCAGCAGCCCCCACGAAGGGCAGGGCTACACCTTC
- TRBJ2-7 TRBV7-3 TRBD1 CASSPGTGKGEQYF TGTGCCAGCAGCCCAGGGACAGGGAAGGGCGAGCAGTACTTC
- TRBJ2-7 TRBV5-1 - CASSLDGTRSYEQYF TGCGCCAGCAGCTTGGATGGGACACGGTCCTACGAGCAGTACTTC
- TRBJ1-4 TRBV7-2 - CASSPLGTNSNEKLFF TGTGCCAGCAGCCCCCTTGGGACAAACTCTAATGAAAAACTGTTTTTT
- TRBJ1-1 TRBV25-1 - CASSESRGGAREAFF TGTGCCAGCAGTGAATCAAGAGGGGGGGCGCGAGAAGCTTTCTTT
- TRBJ2-5 TRBV7-2 TRBD2 CASSPPGTSGRETQYF TGTGCCAGCAGCCCTCCCGGGACTAGCGGGAGAGAGACCCAGTACTTC
- TRBJ1-2 TRBV4-1 - CASSQDTQPRHGYTF TGCGCCAGCAGCCAAGATACACAGCCACGCCATGGCTACACCTTC
- TRBJ1-1 TRBV16 - CASSQYGAEGTEAFF TGTGCCAGCAGCCAATATGGGGCCGAGGGCACTGAAGCTTTCTTT
once TRBJ2-7 TRBV7-2 TRBD2 CASSLARLAGEQYF TGTGCCAGCAGCTTAGCGCGGCTAGCGGGCGAGCAGTACTTC
- TRBJ2-5 TRBV18 - CASSPPSSKTQYF TGTGCCAGCTCACCCCCTAGCTCGAAGACCCAGTACTTC
once TRBJ2-7 TRBV11-3 - CASSLGGARAYEQYF TGTGCCAGCAGCTTGGGCGGCGCCAGAGCCTACGAGCAGTACTTC
once TRBJ1-2 TRBV27 TRBD1 CASSLSPGGNYGYTF TGTGCCAGCAGTTTATCCCCAGGGGGCAACTATGGCTACACCTTC